This T cell receptor (beta chain) was captured by sequencing in a study of CD8 T cells in ankylosing spondylitis. One entry per CDR3 protein, called by TCRdb with MiXCR from the 5' RACE reads. The sample comprises 390,000 or so distinct CDR3 sequences, approximately 20% of which are singletons, and about a sixth rests with the top ten. The CDR3 loop spans 16 amino acids. The germline CDR1 and CDR2 sequences are MNHNS and SASEGT. The V and J ends lost 3 bases and 6 bases, in that order; junction bases with no gene match: 7. Of note for this clonotype: Its antigen is unknown.

Regarding the study as a whole: Ankylosing spondylitis blood seemed to carry a telltale TCR beta motif made of eight or nine highly homologous variants. The disease-linked clones had a CD8+ phenotype and low blood frequencies.

The material sequenced was blood, either unsorted or a sorted T cell fraction (not recorded which). The chain has TRBV6-1 and TRBJ2-7, with 14 bases fitting TRBD2. The origin of this receptor is a male donor with ankylosing spondylitis. The DNA of the CDR3 is TGTGCCAGCAGTGAGGCGGGACTAGCGGGAGTCTCCGAGCAGTACTTC. This sequence encodes CASSEAGLAGVSEQYF.